The 21 T cell receptor beta chains in this list originate from one sample, sequenced in a study of PD-1 blockade in classical Hodgkin lymphoma. Some clones are missing from TCRdb's copy, which holds only in-frame ones; the method was immunoSEQ multiplex PCR. The sample consists of thousands of clones, under 65% of them appearing once. Every patient experienced relapse after autologous stem cell transplantation, and brentuximab vedotin exposure varied. Thawed PBMCs were the source of CD8+ T cells, obtained through magnetic negative selection. Sequenced here: CD8+ T cells from blood, sampled at baseline. These receptors all come from a human donor with classical Hodgkin lymphoma.

This clone is labeled medium-sized. V and J are TRBV19 and TRBJ2-1; 9 positions match TRBD2. Germline V gene sequence: CDR1 LNHDA, CDR2 SQIVND (reference sequence). The CDR3 is 15 residues long. J gave up 9 bases and V 7 bases, and 13 bases lay outside the gene matches. The CDR3 DNA sequence: TGTGCCAGTACTACACCGCGGGAGGGCCTTTTTGAGCAGTTCTTC. Encoded protein: CASTTPREGLFEQFF.

The rearrangement uses TRBV4-1 and TRBJ1-1; a possible D gene is TRBD1 (6 bases). The germline V gene encodes CDR1 MGHRA and CDR2 YSYEKL. Trimming removed 1 base from V and 5 bases from J, with 17 bases in between. The CDR3 consists of 16 residues. The CDR3 nucleotides are TGCGCCAGCAGCCAAGGGCAGGGGCTATCTAGGACTGAAGCTTTCTTT. This gives the protein CASSQGQGLSRTEAFF.

This chain connects TRBV6-1 to TRBJ2-3, with D perhaps assigned TRBD1 or TRBD2 (5 bases each). This CDR3 spans 14 amino acids. Per the germline V gene, CDR1 is MNHNS and CDR2 is SASEGT. V lost 10 bases and J 0 bases, leaving 14 bases between the germline ends. CDR3 residues: CATTGTASTDTQYF. The CDR3 bases are TGTGCCACTACCGGGACGGCTAGCACAGATACGCAGTATTTT.

The chain couples TRBV29-1 to TRBJ2-3; TRBD2 aligns across 9 bases. There are 14 residues in the CDR3. The V segment lost 1 base and the J segment 5 bases; nucleotides outside the gene matches: 4. The germline V gene has CDR1 SQVTM and CDR2 ANQGSEA. The CDR3 loop is CSVEVAGELDTQYF. The CDR3 region has the DNA TGCAGCGTTGAAGTAGCGGGAGAATTAGATACGCAGTATTTT.

The V call is TRBV27, the J call TRBJ2-1; D is perhaps TRBD1 or TRBD2 (5 bases each). The CDR3 has 14 amino acids. Germline values: CDR1 MNHEY, CDR2 SMNVEV (reference sequence). The V end was cut by 6 bases, the J end by 4 bases, with 13 bases between. Here the CDR3 reads CASSRDGPYNEQFF. CDR3 bases: TGTGCCAGCAGCCGGGACGGGCCTTACAATGAGCAGTTCTTC.

V gene TRBV7-9 combines with J gene TRBJ2-3; D is unresolved. The ends were cut back, 1 base at V and 1 base at J, with 3 bases in the middle. The CDR3 has 13 amino acids. Germline CDR1 and CDR2: SEHNR and FQNEAQ (reference sequence). As DNA, the CDR3 is TGTGCCAGCAGCTTAGATCGCACAGATACGCAGTATTTT. This codes for CASSLDRTDTQYF. The full variable domain, with the rest looked up from reference TRBV7-9 and TRBJ2-3, is DTGVSQNPRHKITKRGQNVTFRCDPISEHNRLYWYRQTLGQGPEFLTYFQNEAQLEKSRLLSDRFSAERPKGSFSTLEIQRTEQGDSAMYLCASSLDRTDTQYFGPGTRLTVL.

V usage is TRBV10-3 and J usage is TRBJ2-7, with 10 bases fitting TRBD1. Germline values: CDR1 ENHRY, CDR2 SYGVKD. The CDR3 loop spans 14 amino acids. Trimming cost V 6 bases and J 2 bases; bases outside gene matches: 4. The CDR3 here is CAISGTGETYEQYF. The CDR3 nucleotides read TGTGCCATCAGCGGGACAGGGGAAACCTACGAGCAGTACTTC.

The chain joins TRBV5-1 to TRBJ2-7; tentative D call: TRBD2 (6 bases). Germline assignment: CDR1 SGHRS and CDR2 YFSETQ. The V end lost 3 bases, the J end lost 4 bases, and 20 bases lay between the germline ends. The CDR3 is 16 amino acids. The CDR3 loop is CASSWGDGSGGYEQYF. As DNA, the CDR3 is TGCGCCAGCAGCTGGGGGGATGGGTCTGGCGGGTACGAGCAGTACTTC.

This chain joins TRBV27 and TRBJ1-5; D might be TRBD1 (6 bases). CDR3 size: 14 residues. V was shortened by 2 bases and J by 4 bases, with 9 bases between the two germline ends. The germline V gene encodes CDR1 MNHEY and CDR2 SMNVEV (reference sequence). The CDR3 region has the DNA TGTGCCAGCAGTTTAAGCAGGGGTAATCAGCCCCAGCATTTT. This codes for CASSLSRGNQPQHF.

The chain joins TRBV14 to TRBJ1-2; D call uncertain. Deletions cut 1 base from V and 6 bases from J, with 9 bases between. The CDR3 runs to 13 residues. The germline V gene encodes CDR1 SGHDN and CDR2 FVKESK. CDR3 sequence (DNA): TGTGCCAGCAGCCAAGGAGGGCTCGATGGCTACACCTTC. This gives the protein CASSQGGLDGYTF.

In regard to this clone: Other nucleotide sequences from this sample produce the same CDR3. CDR3 sequence reads: CASSVSGTGLYGYTF. In DNA, the CDR3 is TGTGCCAGCAGCGTAAGCGGGACAGGGCTCTATGGCTACACCTTC. This sequence joins TRBV7-2 and TRBJ1-2; 9 bases are a match to TRBD1. CDR3 length: 15 residues. V trimming: 5 bases; J trimming: 4 bases; junction bases outside the gene matches: 8. Germline CDR1 is SGHTA and CDR2 is FQGNSA.

This clone was observed a handful of times. The chain carries TRBV5-1 and TRBJ1-1; D gene ambiguous. Germline CDR1 and CDR2: SGHRS and YFSETQ. The germline V and J ends were trimmed by 2 bases and 2 bases, with 7 bases remaining between them. This CDR3 is built from 13 residues. DNA of the CDR3: TGCGCCAGCAGCTTTACGGGCAACACTGAAGCTTTCTTT. Translating gives CASSFTGNTEAFF.

This clone occurred a few times. This chain links TRBV9 with TRBJ1-1; 8 bases map to TRBD1. This CDR3 is built from 16 residues. The trim removed 0 bases at V and 0 bases at J, leaving 4 bases unmatched. From germline, CDR1 is SGDLS and CDR2 YYNGEE. As DNA, the CDR3 is TGTGCCAGCAGCGTAGGAGGGACAGGCATGAACACTGAAGCTTTCTTT. Its protein is CASSVGGTGMNTEAFF.

This sequence joins TRBV2 and TRBJ2-1; 8 positions agree with TRBD1. The CDR3 is 13 amino acids. CDR1 and CDR2 (germline): SNHLY, FYNNEI. CDR3 in amino acids: CAALQGARNEQFF. The CDR3 DNA reads TGTGCTGCGTTGCAGGGGGCGCGGAATGAGCAGTTCTTC. Full variable domain (remainder filled in from reference TRBV2 and TRBJ2-1): EPEVTQTPSHQVTQMGQEVILRCVPISNHLYFYWYRQILGQKVEFLVSFYNNEISEKSEIFDDQFSVERPDGSNFTLKIRSTKLEDSAMYFCAALQGARNEQFFGPGTRLTVL.

V and J are TRBV2 and TRBJ2-3; 11 bases match TRBD1. The CDR3 extends over 16 amino acids. Germline-derived CDR1 and CDR2 are SNHLY and FYNNEI. The J segment lost 2 bases and the V segment lost 10 bases, leaving 11 bases of the junction unmatched. CDR3 sequence reads: CANDPGTGGFTDTQYF. The CDR3 DNA is TGTGCCAACGACCCAGGGACAGGGGGATTCACAGATACGCAGTATTTT.

There are a few counts of this clone. The CDR3 region has the DNA TGTGCCAGCAGTGTCCCGAGGACTAGCGGTGAGCAGTACTTC. As protein: CASSVPRTSGEQYF. The rearrangement links TRBV6-4 to TRBJ2-7; 10 positions agree with TRBD2. The germline CDR1 and CDR2 sequences are MRHNA and SNTAGT. The ends lost 4 bases at V and 7 bases at J; junction bases unmatched: 7. The CDR3 is made up of 14 amino acids.

The chain recombines TRBV27 with TRBJ2-5, with 8 positions matching TRBD1. Germline V lookup: CDR1 MNHEY, CDR2 SMNVEV (reference sequence). CDR3 length equals 14 residues. J gave up 11 bases and V 3 bases, and 11 bases lay outside the gene matches. As DNA, the CDR3 is TGTGCCAGCAGTTTCCGAGCAGGGGGCTTTCTTCAGTACTTC. Amino acid sequence: CASSFRAGGFLQYF.

This clone was found a few times. The genes are TRBV5-1 and TRBJ1-2; TRBD1 matches 9 bases. Germline CDR1 and CDR2: SGHRS and YFSETQ. There are 16 residues in the CDR3. With V trimmed by 0 bases and J by 7 bases, 10 bases remained unmatched. The CDR3 nucleotides read TGCGCCAGCAGCTTGGACTTAGGGGACAGGGTCGGTGGCTACACCTTC. This encodes CASSLDLGDRVGGYTF.

This clone was seen a few times. The genes are TRBV28 and TRBJ1-2, with a possible D match to TRBD1 (5 bases). There are 14 residues in the CDR3. Germline CDR1 reads MDHEN; CDR2 reads SYDVKM. V gave up 7 bases and J gave up 3 bases, with 15 bases separating them. The CDR3 nucleotides read TGTGCCAGCACCGGGGTCCCGGGGGACTATGGCTACACCTTC. This sequence encodes CASTGVPGDYGYTF.

This sequence joins TRBV7-6 and TRBJ2-5; TRBD1 matches 7 bases. The germline V gene has CDR1 SGHVS and CDR2 FNYEAQ. Trimming cost V 5 bases and J 3 bases; bases outside gene matches: 3. This CDR3 is 13 amino acids long. The CDR3 DNA reads TGTGCCAGCAGCCCCACAGGGGAAGAGACCCAGTACTTC. Its translation: CASSPTGEETQYF.

V and J are TRBV29-1 and TRBJ2-1; D is unresolved. The CDR3 is 12 residues long. Trimming shortened V by 0 bases and J by 7 bases, and 7 bases separated the two germline ends. Per germline, CDR1 SQVTM and CDR2 ANQGSEA. As DNA, the CDR3 is TGCAGCGTTGAAGAGGGGTGGAATGAGCAGTTCTTC. It translates to CSVEEGWNEQFF.